The 8 T cell receptor beta chains given below trace back to one sample, sequenced in a study of cytomegalovirus exposure and HLA in healthy donors. PCR employed 60 Vbeta and 13 Jbeta primers. The protocol was immunoSEQ multiplex PCR, while the TCRdb copy is restricted to in-frame clones and leaves out a portion. The sample records some 150,000 clones, roughly 80% being singletons. The sequenced material came from PBMCs. These TCRs come from a woman aged 25-40 years in good health and CMV-seropositive.

This clone was seen just once. The rearrangement links TRBV27 to TRBJ1-1; TRBD1 is a possible D gene (6 bases). The germline gives CDR1 MNHEY, CDR2 SMNVEV (reference sequence). There are 16 residues in the CDR3. V was pared by 2 bases and J by 3 bases, with 16 bases between. CDR3 sequence reads: CASSLIEGRGYTEAFF. CDR3 nucleotides: TGTGCCAGCAGTTTAATAGAAGGGAGGGGGTACACTGAAGCTTTCTTT.

The chain carries TRBV2 and TRBJ1-2; D unclear. CDR1 and CDR2 (germline): SNHLY, FYNNEI. The V end lost 2 bases, the J end lost 0 bases, and 16 bases lay between the germline ends. The CDR3 totals 17 residues. The CDR3 sequence: CASSESRELRSNYGYTF. DNA for the CDR3: TGTGCCAGCAGTGAATCCCGGGAATTGAGATCTAACTATGGCTACACCTTC.

The V call is TRBV5-1, the J call TRBJ1-3, with D perhaps TRBD1 (5 bases). The V end lost 0 bases, the J end lost 4 bases, and 14 bases lay between the germline ends. The CDR3 extends over 16 amino acids. Germline V gene sequence: CDR1 SGHRS, CDR2 YFSETQ. The CDR3 DNA reads as TGCGCCAGCAGCTTGGCCGGGGGTATGTTGGGAAACACCATATATTTT. Translation: CASSLAGGMLGNTIYF.

The chain combines TRBV27 with TRBJ1-5, with TRBD1 matching over 7 bases. Per germline, CDR1 MNHEY and CDR2 SMNVEV (reference sequence). CDR3 size: 15 residues. With 3 bases clipped from V and 5 bases from J, the junction kept 7 bases outside the gene matches. The CDR3 is CASSFRTGADQPQHF. CDR3 DNA sequence: TGTGCCAGCAGTTTTCGCACAGGGGCGGATCAGCCCCAGCATTTT.

V gene TRBV7-8 combines with J gene TRBJ1-5; tentative D call: TRBD1 (6 bases). Germline CDR1 and CDR2: SGHVS and FQNEAQ. Between the trimmed V and J ends, which lost 2 bases and 5 bases, there was a span of 16 bases. The CDR3 consists of 16 residues. The CDR3: CASSLNPRTAYQPQHF. The CDR3 DNA reads as TGTGCCAGCAGCTTAAATCCCCGGACAGCCTATCAGCCCCAGCATTTT.

This sequence joins TRBV29-1 and TRBJ2-3, with TRBD1 identical over 7 bases. CDR1 and CDR2 (germline): SQVTM, ANQGSEA. J gave up 5 bases and V 5 bases, and 10 bases lay outside the gene matches. The CDR3 is 14 residues long. The CDR3 bases are TGCAGCGTTACTGTAACAGGGGCTAAAGATACGCAGTATTTT. Translating it yields CSVTVTGAKDTQYF.

The V gene is TRBV6-6, the J gene TRBJ1-6; D is unclear. The CDR3 is 12 amino acids. Germline V gene data show CDR1 as MNHNY and CDR2 as SVGAGI (reference sequence). V gave up 0 bases and J gave up 9 bases, with 3 bases separating them. The chain's CDR3 is CASSYSSSPLHF. Here the CDR3 DNA reads TGTGCCAGCAGTTACTCCTCTTCACCCCTCCACTTT.

With regard to this clone: The junction differs from germline at one of its ends, possibly a read error. V usage is TRBV7-9 and J usage is TRBJ1-2; possibly TRBD1 for D (6 bases). The CDR3 is 11 residues long. CDR1 and CDR2 from the germline V gene are SEHNR and FQNEAQ (reference sequence). CDR3 sequence reads: CSSSARGGYTF. The CDR3 region has the DNA TGTTCCAGCAGCGCCAGGGGTGGCTACACCTTC. Looking up the rest from reference TRBV7-9 and TRBJ1-2 gives the full variable domain: DTGVSQNPRHKITKRGQNVTFRCDPISEHNRLYWYRQTLGQGPEFLTYFQNEAQLEKSRLLSDRFSAERPKGSFSTLEIQRTEQGDSAMYLCSSSARGGYTFGSGTRLTVV.